The TCR beta chain described here comes from a study of blood T cell repertoires in COVID-19 (dated by TCRdb to 2019 to 2021). Context from the whole study: Samples covering the acute and convalescent phases of COVID-19 were provided by collaborators in the United States, Italy and Spain. Where available, HLA class I and class II types were obtained from metadata supplied by the sample provider rather than from assay-based typing. The repertoires were released in a freely available public database intended as a resource for research on the immune response to SARS-CoV-2. The material from the prospective study consisted of cDNA or gDNA derived from T cells, B-cell-depleted T cells, or PBMCs. Deeply sampled blood TCRbeta repertoires from subjects exposed to, actively infected with, or recovered from COVID-19 were included in the dataset. Nearly every sample came with metadata listing a de-identified subject ID, COVID-19 status, age in years and sex. Samples were obtained from the ongoing ImmuneRACE study (first 160 participants) and from 1,200 or so subjects provided by 6 global collaborators.

Beyond this particular receptor, the publication reports: The amount of clinical and demographic metadata varied by source and participant and was provided uncurated.

Comments on this clone: What antigen it recognizes has not been identified. No quality values exist for individual bases; no much larger clone is one base distant.

TCRbeta CDR3 regions were amplified from genomic DNA by means of the immunoSEQ Assay, a bias-controlled multiplex PCR. Per the authors' processing: The number of nucleated cells in each sample was estimated from the amplification of reference gene primers within the assay. To quantify the absolute abundance of each unique TCRbeta CDR3 rearrangement, sequence reads were collapsed and filtered. Productive Simpson clonality was computed per sample as the square root of Simpson's diversity index over productive rearrangements. TCRdb provides this immuneACCESS table in a form limited to in-frame rearrangements. Some clones are lacking; in checked studies, under half of them reflect an unresolved V gene, and why the rest are absent is not known. V and J calls and clone size are given by that table; D and trimming were obtained from the DNA. The sample table contains 150,000 to 200,000 clones; only one count was recorded for roughly 82% of them. About 8% of the sample is held by the ten biggest clonotypes.

Compared with germline, V lacks 4 bases and J lacks 5 bases; bases without a gene match: 6. Reading the germline V gene gives CDR1 SGHRS and CDR2 YFSETQ. The CDR3 runs 14 amino acids, cysteine and phenylalanine included. CDR3 DNA is the only sequence kept; it has 42 bases, read in frame from the first base. The collaborating institutions used their own protocols to collect whole blood in K2EDTA tubes. Collaborator samples were shipped for TCRbeta analysis as frozen whole blood, isolated PBMCs, or DNA extracted from either sample type. The V and J segments used are TRBV5-1 and TRBJ1-2; 9 of the junction bases match TRBD1. Source material: peripheral blood. The sequence came from a woman in her 70s with acute or convalescent COVID-19. The sequenced DNA is TGCGCCAGCAGCGCGGGACAGGGCCGTTATGGCTACACCTTC. It is translated as CASSAGQGRYGYTF.